These 10 T cell receptor beta chains originate from one sample sequenced in a study of pediatric ulcerative colitis. Rectal tissue came from one to two pinch biopsies taken at colonoscopy. TCRdb keeps only in-frame clones here, not all; method: immunoSEQ multiplex PCR. Among about 35,000 clones listed, roughly 81% were seen once. Material: gut tissue. These receptors were obtained from a boy aged 5-17 years with mild ulcerative colitis.

The V gene is TRBV19, the J gene TRBJ2-1; 7 nucleotides match TRBD2. The germline CDR1 and CDR2 sequences are LNHDA and SQIVND (reference sequence). The CDR3 runs 15 residues. The V segment lost 5 bases and the J segment 4 bases; nucleotides outside the gene matches: 8. CDR3 residues: CASSLLGGGYNEQFF. The CDR3 region has the DNA TGTGCCAGTAGTCTTCTGGGCGGGGGTTACAATGAGCAGTTCTTC.

The genes are TRBV7-2 and TRBJ1-2; the D gene is possibly TRBD1 (6 bases). Trimming pared 5 bases from V and 2 bases from J, leaving 15 bases between. Germline V lookup: CDR1 SGHTA, CDR2 FQGNSA. There are 15 residues in the CDR3. The CDR3 coding sequence is TGTGCCAGCAGCGTACAGGGTTATGTCAACTATGGCTACACCTTC. Translation gives CASSVQGYVNYGYTF.

This sequence joins TRBV13 and TRBJ2-5; weak D call: TRBD2 (5 bases). The germline V gene has CDR1 PRHDT and CDR2 FYEKMQ (reference sequence). With 5 bases removed from V and 2 bases from J, the gap between germline ends came to 12 bases. This CDR3 spans 14 amino acids. Here the CDR3 reads CASSTRDEQETQYF. The CDR3 DNA follows: TGTGCCAGCAGCACCCGGGATGAACAAGAGACCCAGTACTTC.

The chain couples TRBV19 to TRBJ1-1; D not resolved. Germline assignment: CDR1 LNHDA and CDR2 SQIVND (reference sequence). CDR3 length: 13 residues. The V end was cut by 9 bases, the J end by 1 base, with 12 bases between. CDR3 in DNA: TGTGCCAGCAGCTTTTTGGAGAACACTGAAGCTTTCTTT. Translation: CASSFLENTEAFF.

This chain joins TRBV6-5 and TRBJ1-2; D is possibly TRBD1 (6 bases). This CDR3 spans 14 amino acids. V was pared by 6 bases and J by 4 bases, with 15 bases between. Germline V gene sequence: CDR1 MNHEY, CDR2 SVGAGI. The CDR3 spells CASSRLGRGYGYTF. In nucleotides, the CDR3 is TGTGCCAGCAGCCGGCTAGGCAGGGGCTATGGCTACACCTTC.

The chain has TRBV5-8 and TRBJ2-7; no clear D gene. V was clipped by 2 bases and J by 2 bases, with 8 bases between them. Germline CDR1 is SGHTS and CDR2 is YDEGEE. The CDR3 sequence is 13 residues long. CDR3 protein: CASSLTAPYEQYF. For the CDR3, the DNA is TGTGCCAGCAGCTTAACGGCCCCCTACGAGCAGTACTTC.

The chain has TRBV7-8 and TRBJ2-1; D remains ambiguous. CDR3 length: 16 amino acids. Looked up from germline, CDR1 is SGHVS and CDR2 is FQNEAQ. V dropped 1 base and J dropped 0 bases, with 10 bases sitting between them. The CDR3 here is CASSLDRVPSYNEQFF. In nucleotides, the CDR3 is TGTGCCAGCAGCTTAGATAGGGTACCCTCCTACAATGAGCAGTTCTTC.

The rearrangement joins TRBV5-1 to TRBJ1-6; D call uncertain. The CDR3 sequence is 14 residues long. Germline loops: CDR1 SGHRS, CDR2 YFSETQ. V dropped 0 bases and J dropped 5 bases, with 6 bases sitting between them. Written as DNA, the CDR3 is TGCGCCAGCAGCTTGGGACAAAATAATTCACCCCTCCACTTT. Translated: CASSLGQNNSPLHF.

The gene calls are TRBV6-5 and TRBJ1-3, with a tentative D call TRBD1 (6 bases). Germline values: CDR1 MNHEY, CDR2 SVGAGI. This CDR3 region has 16 residues. With 4 bases removed from V and 3 bases from J, the gap between germline ends came to 16 bases. This CDR3 reads CASSLETGPGGNTIYF. CDR3 sequence (DNA): TGTGCCAGCAGTTTGGAGACAGGCCCCGGTGGAAACACCATATATTTT.

This chain links TRBV5-6 with TRBJ1-1; D perhaps matches TRBD1 (5 bases). CDR1 and CDR2 from the germline V gene are SGHDT and YYEEEE. V shed 7 bases and J shed 4 bases, with 14 bases lying between them. The CDR3 contains 13 residues. In DNA, the CDR3 is TGTGCCAGCGGACGGGGGATCGGCACTGAAGCTTTCTTT. It yields the protein CASGRGIGTEAFF.